The source of this T cell receptor beta chain is a study of CD8 T cells in Susac syndrome. Stable or active relapsing-remitting multiple sclerosis, untreated and meeting revised McDonald criteria, defined the controls. Negative isolation yielded CD8+ and CD4+ T cells; FACS enriched TEMRA cells. The CDR3 is 15 amino acids. V gave up 5 bases and J gave up 3 bases; unmatched junction bases: 8. CDR1 is MNHNS, CDR2 SASEGT, per germline. Reverse transcription used about 0.45 to 1 ug RNA and random hexamers. By means of immunoSEQ multiplex PCR, TCR beta CDR3 spanning 54 Vbeta and 13 Jbeta underwent amplification. TCRdb reanalysed the immunoSEQ multiplex PCR reads using MiXCR and keeps one entry per CDR3 protein. The sample shows approximately 300,000 distinct CDR3 sequences, 89% of them seen only once. This clonotype came up many times. The antigen is unknown. Study outcomes and limitations: The relatively small number of individuals in the TCR sequencing and HLA analysis was acknowledged by the study.

The receptor's source is a human donor with multiple sclerosis. The sequenced sample was CD8+ T cells from PBMCs. This chain uses TRBV6-1 with TRBJ2-7; 9 bases are a match to TRBD1. In DNA, the CDR3 is TGTGCCAGCAGTCCCGGGACAGGGTGGGGCTACGAGCAGTACTTC. Translated, it gives CASSPGTGWGYEQYF.